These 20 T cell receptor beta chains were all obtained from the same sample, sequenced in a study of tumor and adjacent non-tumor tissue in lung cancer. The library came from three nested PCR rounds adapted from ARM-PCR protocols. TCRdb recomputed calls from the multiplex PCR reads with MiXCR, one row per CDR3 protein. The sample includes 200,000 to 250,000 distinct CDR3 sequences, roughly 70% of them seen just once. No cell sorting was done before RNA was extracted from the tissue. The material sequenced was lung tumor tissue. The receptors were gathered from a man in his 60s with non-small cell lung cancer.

CDR3 sequence reads: CASSLVWSNTEAFF. The CDR3 DNA follows: TGTGCCAGCAGCCTTGTGTGGAGTAACACTGAAGCTTTCTTT. The chain combines TRBV11-3 with TRBJ1-1; D not resolved. V was clipped by 5 bases and J by 2 bases, with 12 bases between them. The germline CDR1 and CDR2 sequences are SGHNT and YENEEA. This CDR3 region has 14 residues.

CDR3 sequence: CATRQGLGSGANVLTF. In DNA, the CDR3 is TGTGCCACCCGACAGGGATTGGGATCTGGGGCCAACGTCCTGACTTTC. The chain has TRBV6-2 or TRBV6-3 and TRBJ2-6; 7 positions agree with TRBD1. With 10 bases clipped from V and 1 base from J, the junction kept 10 bases outside the gene matches. CDR1 is MNHEY and CDR2 is SVGEGT in the germline V gene. The CDR3 covers 16 residues.

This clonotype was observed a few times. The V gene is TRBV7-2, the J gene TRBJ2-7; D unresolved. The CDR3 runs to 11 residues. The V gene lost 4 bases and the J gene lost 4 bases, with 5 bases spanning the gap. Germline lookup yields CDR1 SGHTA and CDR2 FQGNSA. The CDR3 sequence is CASSSQYEQYF. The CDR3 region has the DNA TGTGCCAGCAGCTCCCAGTACGAGCAGTACTTC.

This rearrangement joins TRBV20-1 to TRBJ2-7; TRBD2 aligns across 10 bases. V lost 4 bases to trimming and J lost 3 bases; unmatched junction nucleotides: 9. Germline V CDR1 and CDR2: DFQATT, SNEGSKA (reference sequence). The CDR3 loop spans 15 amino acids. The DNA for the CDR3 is TGCAGTGCTATTATAGCGGGGGGCGGGTTCTACGAGCAGTACTTC. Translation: CSAIIAGGGFYEQYF.

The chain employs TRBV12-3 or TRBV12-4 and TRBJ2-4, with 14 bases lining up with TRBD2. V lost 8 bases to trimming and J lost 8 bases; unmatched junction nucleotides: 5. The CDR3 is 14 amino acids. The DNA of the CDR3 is TGTGCCAGCGGGACTAGCGGGAGAAGAGACATTCAGTACTTC. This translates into CASGTSGRRDIQYF.

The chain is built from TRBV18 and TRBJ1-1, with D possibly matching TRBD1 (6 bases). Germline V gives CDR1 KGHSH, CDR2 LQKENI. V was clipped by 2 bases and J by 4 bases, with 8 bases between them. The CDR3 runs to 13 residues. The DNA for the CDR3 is TGTGCCAGCTCACCAGGGGACACCACTGAAGCTTTCTTT. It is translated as CASSPGDTTEAFF.

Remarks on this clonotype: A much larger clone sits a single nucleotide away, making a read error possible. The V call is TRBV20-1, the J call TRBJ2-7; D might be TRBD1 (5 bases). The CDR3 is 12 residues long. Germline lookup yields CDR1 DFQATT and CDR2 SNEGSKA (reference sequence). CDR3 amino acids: CNARQTVYEQYF. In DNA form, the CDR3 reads TGCAATGCTAGACAGACAGTCTACGAGCAGTACTTC.

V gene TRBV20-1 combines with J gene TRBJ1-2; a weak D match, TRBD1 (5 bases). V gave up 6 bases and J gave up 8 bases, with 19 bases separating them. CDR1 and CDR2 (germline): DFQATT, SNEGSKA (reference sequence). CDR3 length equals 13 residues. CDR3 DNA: TGCAGTGCCCCGGACAAGGGGCTGGAGGGCTACACCTTC. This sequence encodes CSAPDKGLEGYTF.

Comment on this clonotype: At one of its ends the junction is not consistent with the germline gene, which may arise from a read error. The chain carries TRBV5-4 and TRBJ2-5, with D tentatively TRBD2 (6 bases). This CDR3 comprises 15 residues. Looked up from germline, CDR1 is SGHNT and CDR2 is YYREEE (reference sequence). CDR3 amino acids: CASILKREPEETQYF. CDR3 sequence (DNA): TGTGCCAGCATCTTGAAACGGGAGCCGGAGGAGACCCAGTACTTC.

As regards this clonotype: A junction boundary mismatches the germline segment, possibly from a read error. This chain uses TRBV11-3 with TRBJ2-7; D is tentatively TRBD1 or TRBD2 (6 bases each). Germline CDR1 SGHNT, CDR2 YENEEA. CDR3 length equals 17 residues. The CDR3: CASNLISSLLTDSGHYF. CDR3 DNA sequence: TGTGCCAGCAACTTAATTAGTTCCCTCTTGACGGACAGCGGGCATTACTTC.

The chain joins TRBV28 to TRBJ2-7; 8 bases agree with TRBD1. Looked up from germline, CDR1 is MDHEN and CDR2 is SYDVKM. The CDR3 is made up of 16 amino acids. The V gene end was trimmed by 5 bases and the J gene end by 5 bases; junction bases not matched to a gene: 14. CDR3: CASSTIGQGVPNEQYF. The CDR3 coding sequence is TGTGCCAGCAGTACAATCGGACAGGGCGTTCCCAACGAGCAGTACTTC.

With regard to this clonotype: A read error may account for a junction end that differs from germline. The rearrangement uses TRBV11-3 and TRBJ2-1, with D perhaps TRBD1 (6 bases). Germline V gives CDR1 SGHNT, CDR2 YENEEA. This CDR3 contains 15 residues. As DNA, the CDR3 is TGTGCCAGCAGTTTAGGGACAAGTGAAAGCGGTGAGCAGTTCTTC. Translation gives CASSLGTSESGEQFF.

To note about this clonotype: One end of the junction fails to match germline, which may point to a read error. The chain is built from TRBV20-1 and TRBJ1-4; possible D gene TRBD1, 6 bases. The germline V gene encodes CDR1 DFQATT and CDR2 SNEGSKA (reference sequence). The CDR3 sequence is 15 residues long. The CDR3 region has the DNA TGCAGTACCCGAGGCTCAGGGGAAACTAATGAACAACTGTTTTTT. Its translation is CSTRGSGETNEQLFF.

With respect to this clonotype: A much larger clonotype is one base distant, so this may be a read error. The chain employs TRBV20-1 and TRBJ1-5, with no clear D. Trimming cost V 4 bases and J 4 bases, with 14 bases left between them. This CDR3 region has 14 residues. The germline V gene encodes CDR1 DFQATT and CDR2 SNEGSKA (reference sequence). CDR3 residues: CSAISDRENQPQHF. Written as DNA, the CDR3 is TGCAGTGCTATTTCCGATAGGGAGAATCAGCCCCAGCATTTT.

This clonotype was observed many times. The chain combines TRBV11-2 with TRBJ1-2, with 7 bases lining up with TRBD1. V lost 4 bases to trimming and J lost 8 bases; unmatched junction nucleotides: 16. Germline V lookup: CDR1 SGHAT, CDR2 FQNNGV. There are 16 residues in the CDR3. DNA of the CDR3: TGTGCCAGCAGCTCCCAACCCCGACAGGGTATCTACGGCTACACCTTC. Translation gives CASSSQPRQGIYGYTF.

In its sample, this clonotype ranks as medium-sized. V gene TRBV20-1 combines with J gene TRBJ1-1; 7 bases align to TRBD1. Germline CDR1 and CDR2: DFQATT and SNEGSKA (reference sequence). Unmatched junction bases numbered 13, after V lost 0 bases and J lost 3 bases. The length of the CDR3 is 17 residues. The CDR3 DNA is TGCAGTGCTAGAGATCCGGCCAGGGGGGTCAGGGACACTGAAGCTTTCTTT. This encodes CSARDPARGVRDTEAFF.

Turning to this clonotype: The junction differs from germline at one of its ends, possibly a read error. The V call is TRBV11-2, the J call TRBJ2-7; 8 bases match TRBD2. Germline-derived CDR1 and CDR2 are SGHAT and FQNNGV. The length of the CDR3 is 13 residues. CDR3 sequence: CVSRRGVFYEQYF. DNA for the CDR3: TGTGTCAGCAGGCGGGGGGTCTTCTACGAGCAGTACTTC.

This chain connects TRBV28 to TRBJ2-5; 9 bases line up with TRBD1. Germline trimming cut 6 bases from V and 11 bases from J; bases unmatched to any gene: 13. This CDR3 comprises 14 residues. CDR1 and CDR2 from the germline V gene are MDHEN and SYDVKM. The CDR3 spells CASSRDRAYNEQYF. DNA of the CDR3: TGTGCCAGCAGCCGGGACAGGGCCTACAATGAGCAGTACTTC.

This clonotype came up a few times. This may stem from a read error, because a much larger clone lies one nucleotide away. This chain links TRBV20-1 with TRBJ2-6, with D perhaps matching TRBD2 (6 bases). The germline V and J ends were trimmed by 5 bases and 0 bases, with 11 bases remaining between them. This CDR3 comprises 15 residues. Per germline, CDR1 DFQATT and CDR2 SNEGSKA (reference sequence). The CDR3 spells CSAWRGGSGANVLTF. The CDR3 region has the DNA TGCAGTGCTTGGCGGGGCGGCTCTGGGGCCAACGTCCTGACTTTC.

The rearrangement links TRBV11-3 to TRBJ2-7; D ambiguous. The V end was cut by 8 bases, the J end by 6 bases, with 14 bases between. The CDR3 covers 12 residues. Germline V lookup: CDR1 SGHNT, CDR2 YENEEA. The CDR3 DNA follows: TGTGCCAGCTTAGGGATGTGGAGCGAGCAGTACTTC. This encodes CASLGMWSEQYF.